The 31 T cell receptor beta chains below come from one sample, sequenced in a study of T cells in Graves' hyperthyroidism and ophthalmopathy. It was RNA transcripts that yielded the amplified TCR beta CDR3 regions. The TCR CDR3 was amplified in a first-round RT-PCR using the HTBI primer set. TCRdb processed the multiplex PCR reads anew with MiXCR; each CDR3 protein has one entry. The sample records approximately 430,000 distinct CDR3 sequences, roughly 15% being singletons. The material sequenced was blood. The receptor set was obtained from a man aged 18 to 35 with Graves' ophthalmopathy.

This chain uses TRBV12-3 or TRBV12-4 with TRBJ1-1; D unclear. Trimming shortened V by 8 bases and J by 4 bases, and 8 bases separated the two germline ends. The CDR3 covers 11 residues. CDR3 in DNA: TGTGCCAGCGGGAGGAGCACTGAAGCTTTCTTT. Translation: CASGRSTEAFF.

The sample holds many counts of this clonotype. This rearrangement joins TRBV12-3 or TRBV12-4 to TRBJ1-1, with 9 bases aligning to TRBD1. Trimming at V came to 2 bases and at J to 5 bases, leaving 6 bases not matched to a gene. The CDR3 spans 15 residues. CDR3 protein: CASSLPWTGETEAFF. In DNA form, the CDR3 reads TGTGCCAGCAGTTTACCATGGACAGGGGAAACTGAAGCTTTCTTT.

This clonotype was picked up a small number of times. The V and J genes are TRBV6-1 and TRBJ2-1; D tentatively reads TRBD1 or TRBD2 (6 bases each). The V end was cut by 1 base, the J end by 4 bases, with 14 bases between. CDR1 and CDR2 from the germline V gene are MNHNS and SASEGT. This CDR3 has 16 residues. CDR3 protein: CASSEGGGRSYNEQFF. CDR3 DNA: TGTGCCAGCAGTGAAGGAGGGGGGAGGTCATACAATGAGCAGTTCTTC.

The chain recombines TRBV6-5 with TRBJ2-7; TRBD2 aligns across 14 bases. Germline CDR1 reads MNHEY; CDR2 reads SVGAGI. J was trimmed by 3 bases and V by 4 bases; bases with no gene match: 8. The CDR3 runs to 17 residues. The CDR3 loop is CASSLPRLAGGYYEQYF. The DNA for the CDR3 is TGTGCCAGCAGTTTACCGCGACTAGCGGGGGGGTACTACGAGCAGTACTTC.

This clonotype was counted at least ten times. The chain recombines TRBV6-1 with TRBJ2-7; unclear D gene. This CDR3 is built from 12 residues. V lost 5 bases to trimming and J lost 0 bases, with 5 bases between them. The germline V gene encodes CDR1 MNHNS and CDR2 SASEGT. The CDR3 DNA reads TGTGCCAGCAGTCTTTTCTCCTACGAGCAGTACTTC. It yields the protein CASSLFSYEQYF.

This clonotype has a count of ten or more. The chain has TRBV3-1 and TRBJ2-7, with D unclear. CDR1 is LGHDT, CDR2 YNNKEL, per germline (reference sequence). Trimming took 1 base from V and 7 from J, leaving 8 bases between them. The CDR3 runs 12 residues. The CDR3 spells CASSQVTGEQYF. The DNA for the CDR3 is TGTGCCAGCAGCCAAGTTACGGGTGAGCAGTACTTC.

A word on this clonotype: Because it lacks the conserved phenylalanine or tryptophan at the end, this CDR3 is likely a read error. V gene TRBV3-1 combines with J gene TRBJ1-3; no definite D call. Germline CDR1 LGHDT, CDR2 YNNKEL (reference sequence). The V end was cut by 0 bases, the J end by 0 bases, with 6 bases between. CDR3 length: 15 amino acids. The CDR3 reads CASSQDTVSGNTIYS. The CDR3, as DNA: TGTGCCAGCAGCCAAGACACAGTCTCTGGAAACACCATATATTCT.

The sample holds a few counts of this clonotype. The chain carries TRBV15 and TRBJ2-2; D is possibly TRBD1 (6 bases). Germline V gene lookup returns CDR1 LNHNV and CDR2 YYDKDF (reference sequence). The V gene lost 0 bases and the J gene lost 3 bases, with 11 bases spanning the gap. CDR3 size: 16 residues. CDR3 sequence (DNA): TGTGCCACCAGCAGAGATCACAGGGAAGACACCGGGGAGCTGTTTTTT. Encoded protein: CATSRDHREDTGELFF.

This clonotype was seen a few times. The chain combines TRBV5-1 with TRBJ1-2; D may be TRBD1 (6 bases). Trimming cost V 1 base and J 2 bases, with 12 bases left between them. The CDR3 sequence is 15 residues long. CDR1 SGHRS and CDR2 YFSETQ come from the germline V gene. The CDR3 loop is CASSLLGGGNYGYTF. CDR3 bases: TGCGCCAGCAGCTTGCTGGGGGGCGGGAACTATGGCTACACCTTC.

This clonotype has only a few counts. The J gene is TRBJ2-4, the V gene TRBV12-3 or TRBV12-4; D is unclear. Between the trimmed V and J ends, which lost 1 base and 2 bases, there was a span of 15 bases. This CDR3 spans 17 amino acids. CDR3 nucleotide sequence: TGTGCCAGCAGTTTAGACGTTCACACCGATACCAAAAACATTCAGTACTTC. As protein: CASSLDVHTDTKNIQYF.

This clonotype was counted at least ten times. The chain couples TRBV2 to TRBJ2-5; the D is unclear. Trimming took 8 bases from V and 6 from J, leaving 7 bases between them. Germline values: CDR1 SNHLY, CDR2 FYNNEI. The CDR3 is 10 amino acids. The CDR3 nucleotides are TGTGCCAGCGGTGTGCAGACCCAGTACTTC. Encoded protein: CASGVQTQYF.

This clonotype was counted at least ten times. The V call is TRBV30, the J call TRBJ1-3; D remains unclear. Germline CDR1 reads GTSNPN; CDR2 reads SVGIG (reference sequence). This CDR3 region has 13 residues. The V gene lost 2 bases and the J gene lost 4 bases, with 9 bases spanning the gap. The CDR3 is CAWSYTTGNTIYF. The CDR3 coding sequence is TGTGCCTGGAGTTATACGACCGGAAACACCATATATTTT.

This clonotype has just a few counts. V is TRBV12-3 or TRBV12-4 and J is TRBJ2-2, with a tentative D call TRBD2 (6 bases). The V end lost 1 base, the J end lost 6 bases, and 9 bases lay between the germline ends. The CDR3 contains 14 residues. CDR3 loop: CASSLGASAGELFF. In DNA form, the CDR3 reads TGTGCCAGCAGTTTAGGGGCTAGCGCCGGGGAGCTGTTTTTT.

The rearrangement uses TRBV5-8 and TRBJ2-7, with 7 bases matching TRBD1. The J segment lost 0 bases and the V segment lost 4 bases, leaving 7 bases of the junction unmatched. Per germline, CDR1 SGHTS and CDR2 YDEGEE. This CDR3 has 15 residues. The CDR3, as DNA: TGTGCCAGCAGCCCGACAGGGAAAAGCTCCTACGAGCAGTACTTC. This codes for CASSPTGKSSYEQYF.

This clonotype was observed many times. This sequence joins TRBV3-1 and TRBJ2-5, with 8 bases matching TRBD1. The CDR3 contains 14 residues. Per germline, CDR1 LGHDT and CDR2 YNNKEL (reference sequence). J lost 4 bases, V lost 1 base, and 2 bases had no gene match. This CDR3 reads CASSQGGQGETQYF. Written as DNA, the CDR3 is TGTGCCAGCAGCCAAGGTGGACAGGGAGAGACCCAGTACTTC.

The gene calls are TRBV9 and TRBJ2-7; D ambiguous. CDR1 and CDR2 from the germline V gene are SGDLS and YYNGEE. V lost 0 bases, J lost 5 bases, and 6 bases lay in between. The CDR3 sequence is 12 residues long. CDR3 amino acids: CASSVDQDEQYF. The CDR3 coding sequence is TGTGCCAGCAGCGTAGACCAGGACGAGCAGTACTTC.

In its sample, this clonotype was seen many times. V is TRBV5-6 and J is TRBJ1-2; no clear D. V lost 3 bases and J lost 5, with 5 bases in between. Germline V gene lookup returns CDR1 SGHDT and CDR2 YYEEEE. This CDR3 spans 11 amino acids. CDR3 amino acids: CASSYLYGYTF. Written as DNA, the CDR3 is TGTGCCAGCAGCTACTTGTATGGCTACACCTTC.

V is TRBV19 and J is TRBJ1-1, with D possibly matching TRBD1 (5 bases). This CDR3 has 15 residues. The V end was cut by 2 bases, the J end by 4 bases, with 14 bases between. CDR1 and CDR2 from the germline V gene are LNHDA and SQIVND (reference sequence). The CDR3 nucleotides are TGTGCCAGTAGTATAAACAGGTCCGGGGGCACTGAAGCTTTCTTT. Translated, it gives CASSINRSGGTEAFF.

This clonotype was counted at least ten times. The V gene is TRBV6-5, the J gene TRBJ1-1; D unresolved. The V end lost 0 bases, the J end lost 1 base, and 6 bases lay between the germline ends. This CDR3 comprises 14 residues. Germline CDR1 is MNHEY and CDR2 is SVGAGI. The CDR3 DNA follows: TGTGCCAGCAGTTACTCAGGGAGGAACACTGAAGCTTTCTTT. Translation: CASSYSGRNTEAFF.

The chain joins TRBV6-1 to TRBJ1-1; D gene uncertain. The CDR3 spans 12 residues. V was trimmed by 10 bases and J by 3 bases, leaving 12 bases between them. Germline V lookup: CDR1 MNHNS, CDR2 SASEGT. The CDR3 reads CATQHSDTEAFF. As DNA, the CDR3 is TGTGCCACTCAACATTCTGACACTGAAGCTTTCTTT.

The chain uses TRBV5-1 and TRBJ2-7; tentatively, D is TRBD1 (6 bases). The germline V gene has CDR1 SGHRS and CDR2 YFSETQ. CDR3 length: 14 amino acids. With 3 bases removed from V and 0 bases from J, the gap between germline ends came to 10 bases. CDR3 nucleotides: TGCGCCAGCAGCTATTCGACAGGCTCCTACGAGCAGTACTTC. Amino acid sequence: CASSYSTGSYEQYF.

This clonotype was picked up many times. The CDR3 DNA sequence: TGCAGTGCTAGGTGGCAGGGTTATAACAATGAGCAGTTCTTC. Translation: CSARWQGYNNEQFF. V is TRBV20-1 and J is TRBJ2-1; a possible D gene is TRBD1 (5 bases). The CDR3 runs to 14 residues. The ends were cut back, 3 bases at V and 5 bases at J, with 14 bases in the middle. Germline lookup yields CDR1 DFQATT and CDR2 SNEGSKA (reference sequence).

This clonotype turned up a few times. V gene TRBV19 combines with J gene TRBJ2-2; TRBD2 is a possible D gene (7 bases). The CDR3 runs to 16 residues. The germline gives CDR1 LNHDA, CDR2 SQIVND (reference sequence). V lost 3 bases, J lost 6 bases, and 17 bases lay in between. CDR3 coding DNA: TGTGCCAGTAGTATGTCCCGGGGGGCGCGAGCCGGGGAGCTGTTTTTT. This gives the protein CASSMSRGARAGELFF.

The CDR3 loop reads CATSSSGEPRTQYF. DNA for the CDR3: TGTGCCACCAGCAGTAGCGGGGAACCGAGGACCCAGTACTTC. The chain employs TRBV15 and TRBJ2-5, with 8 bases lining up with TRBD2. CDR1 is LNHNV and CDR2 is YYDKDF in the germline V gene (reference sequence). V lost 3 bases and J lost 7; bases outside the gene matches: 7. The CDR3 is 14 residues long.

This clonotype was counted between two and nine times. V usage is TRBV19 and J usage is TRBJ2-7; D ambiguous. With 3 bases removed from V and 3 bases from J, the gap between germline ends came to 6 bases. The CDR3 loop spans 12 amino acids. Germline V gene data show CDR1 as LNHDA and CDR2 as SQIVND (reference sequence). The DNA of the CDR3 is TGTGCCAGTAGTATTAACAACTACGAGCAGTACTTC. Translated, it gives CASSINNYEQYF.

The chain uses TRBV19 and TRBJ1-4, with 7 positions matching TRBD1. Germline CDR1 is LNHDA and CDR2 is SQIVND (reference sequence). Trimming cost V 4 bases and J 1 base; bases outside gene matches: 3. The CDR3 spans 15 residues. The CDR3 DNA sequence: TGTGCCAGTAGTAACCCAGGGGGAACTAATGAAAAACTGTTTTTT. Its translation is CASSNPGGTNEKLFF.

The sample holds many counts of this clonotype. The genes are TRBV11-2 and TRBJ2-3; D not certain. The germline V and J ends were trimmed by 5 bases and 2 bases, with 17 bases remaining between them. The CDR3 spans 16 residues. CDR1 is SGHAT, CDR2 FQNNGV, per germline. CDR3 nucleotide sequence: TGTGCCAGCAGCCCTAATTGGCCTCCTAACACAGATACGCAGTATTTT. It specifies CASSPNWPPNTDTQYF.

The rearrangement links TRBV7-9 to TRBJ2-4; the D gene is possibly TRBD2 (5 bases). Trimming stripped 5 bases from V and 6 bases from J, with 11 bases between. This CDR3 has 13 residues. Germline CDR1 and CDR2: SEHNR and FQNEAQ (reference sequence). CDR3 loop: CASSAQLGNIQYF. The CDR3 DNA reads TGTGCCAGCAGCGCCCAACTAGGAAACATTCAGTACTTC.

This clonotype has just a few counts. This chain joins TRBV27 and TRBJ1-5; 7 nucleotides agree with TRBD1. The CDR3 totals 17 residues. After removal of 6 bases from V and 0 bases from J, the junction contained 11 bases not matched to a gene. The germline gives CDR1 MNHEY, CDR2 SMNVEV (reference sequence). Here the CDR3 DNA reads TGTGCCAGCAGCCCCCGACAGGGCCCATATAGCAATCAGCCCCAGCATTTT. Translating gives CASSPRQGPYSNQPQHF.

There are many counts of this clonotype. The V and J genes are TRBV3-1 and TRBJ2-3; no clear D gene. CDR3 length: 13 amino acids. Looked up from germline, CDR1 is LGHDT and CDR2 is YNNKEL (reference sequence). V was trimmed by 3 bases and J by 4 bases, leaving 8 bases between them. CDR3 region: CASSQMGPDTQYF. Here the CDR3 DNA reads TGTGCCAGCAGCCAGATGGGTCCAGATACGCAGTATTTT.

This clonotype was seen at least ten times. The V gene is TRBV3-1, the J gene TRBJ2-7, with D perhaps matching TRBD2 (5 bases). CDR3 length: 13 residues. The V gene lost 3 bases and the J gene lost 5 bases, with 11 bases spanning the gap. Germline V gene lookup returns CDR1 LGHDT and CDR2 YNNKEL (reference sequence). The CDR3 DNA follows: TGTGCCAGCAGCCAGAGGGCCCCGAACGAGCAGTACTTC. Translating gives CASSQRAPNEQYF.